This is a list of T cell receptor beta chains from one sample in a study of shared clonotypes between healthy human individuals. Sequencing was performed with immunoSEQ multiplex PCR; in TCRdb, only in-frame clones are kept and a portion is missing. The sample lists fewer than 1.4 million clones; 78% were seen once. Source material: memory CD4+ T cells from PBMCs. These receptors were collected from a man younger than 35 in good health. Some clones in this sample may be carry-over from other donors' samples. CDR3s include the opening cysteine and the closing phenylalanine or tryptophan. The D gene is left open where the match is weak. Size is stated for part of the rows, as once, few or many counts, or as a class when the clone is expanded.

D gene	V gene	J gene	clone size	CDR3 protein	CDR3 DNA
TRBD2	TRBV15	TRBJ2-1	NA	CATSGAGVWNEQFF	TGTGCCACCAGCGGAGCGGGAGTGTGGAATGAGCAGTTCTTC
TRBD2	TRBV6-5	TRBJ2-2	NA	CASRPLAGGTGELFF	TGTGCCAGCAGACCCCTAGCGGGAGGCACCGGGGAGCTGTTTTTT
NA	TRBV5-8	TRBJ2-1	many	CASSLVGVGNEQFF	TGTGCCAGCAGCTTGGTTGGGGTTGGGAATGAGCAGTTCTTC
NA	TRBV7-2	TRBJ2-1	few	CASSLGVSTNEQFF	TGTGCCAGCAGCTTAGGGGTGAGCACCAATGAGCAGTTCTTC
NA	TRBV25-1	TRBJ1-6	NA	CASSTSQGFNSPLHF	TGTGCCAGCAGTACCAGTCAAGGATTTAATTCACCCCTCCACTTT
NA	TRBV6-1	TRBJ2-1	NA	CASGPRDRTDEQFF	TGTGCCAGCGGACCCCGGGACCGAACGGATGAGCAGTTCTTC
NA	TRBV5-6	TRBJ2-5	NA	CASSLAGSTQYF	TGTGCCAGCAGCTTGGCTGGATCGACCCAGTACTTC
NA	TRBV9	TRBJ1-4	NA	CASSVEKGVGEKLFF	TGTGCCAGCAGCGTAGAAAAGGGTGTTGGTGAAAAACTGTTTTTT
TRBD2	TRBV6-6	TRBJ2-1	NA	CASRAPRGRADEQFF	TGTGCCAGCAGGGCCCCACGCGGGAGGGCGGATGAGCAGTTCTTC
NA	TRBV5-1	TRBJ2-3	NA	CASSLDSRTDTQYF	TGCGCCAGCAGCTTGGACAGTAGGACAGATACGCAGTATTTT
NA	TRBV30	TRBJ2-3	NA	CAWSRGRSTDTQYF	TGTGCCTGGAGTAGGGGACGGAGCACAGATACGCAGTATTTT
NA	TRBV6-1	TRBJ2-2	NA	CASSELQNTGELFF	TGTGCCAGCAGTGAACTTCAGAACACCGGGGAGCTGTTTTTT
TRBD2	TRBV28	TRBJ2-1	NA	CASMAGGTYNEQFF	TGTGCCAGCATGGCGGGAGGAACCTACAATGAGCAGTTCTTC
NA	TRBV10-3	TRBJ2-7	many	CAISQGPYEQYF	TGTGCCATCAGCCAGGGTCCCTACGAGCAGTACTTC
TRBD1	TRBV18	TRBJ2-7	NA	CASSIQGGQGSYEQYF	TGTGCCAGCTCAATTCAGGGCGGACAGGGCTCCTACGAGCAGTACTTC
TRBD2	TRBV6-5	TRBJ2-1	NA	CASSRLAHEQFF	TGTGCCAGCAGCCGACTAGCCCATGAGCAGTTCTTC
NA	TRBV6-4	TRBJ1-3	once	CASTPTGRARTIYF	TGTGCCAGTACTCCGACAGGACGAGCAAGGACCATATATTTT
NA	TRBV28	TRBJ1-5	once	CASSLYTGRGNQPQHF	TGTGCCAGCAGTTTATATACAGGCCGGGGGAATCAGCCCCAGCATTTT
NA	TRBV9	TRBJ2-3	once	CASSVDPGTDTQYF	TGTGCCAGCAGCGTAGACCCCGGGACAGATACGCAGTATTTT
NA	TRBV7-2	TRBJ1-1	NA	CASSPPGRGNTEAFF	TGTGCCAGCAGCCCCCCAGGGCGGGGGAACACTGAAGCTTTCTTT
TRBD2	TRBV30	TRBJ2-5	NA	CAWSAGLAGAETQYF	TGTGCCTGGAGTGCAGGGCTAGCGGGAGCAGAGACCCAGTACTTC
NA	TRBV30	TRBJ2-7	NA	CAWSVSPSRVAQYF	TGTGCCTGGAGTGTAAGCCCAAGCCGGGTGGCGCAGTACTTC
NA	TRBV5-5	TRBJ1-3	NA	CASSLDTSGNTIYF	TGTGCCAGCAGCCTGGACACCTCTGGAAACACCATATATTTT
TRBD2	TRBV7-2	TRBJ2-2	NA	CASSLLSGTSGSAGELFF	TGTGCCAGCAGCTTGCTGTCCGGGACTAGCGGGAGCGCCGGGGAGCTGTTTTTT
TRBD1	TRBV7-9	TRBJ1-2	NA	CASSLSTGEGYTF	TGTGCCAGCAGCTTAAGCACAGGGGAAGGCTACACCTTC
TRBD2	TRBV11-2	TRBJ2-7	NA	CASSPTGLAGAEQYF	TGTGCCAGCAGCCCGACCGGACTAGCGGGAGCCGAGCAGTACTTC
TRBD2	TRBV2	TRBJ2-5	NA	CASKGLAGQETQYF	TGTGCCAGCAAGGGGCTAGCGGGGCAAGAGACCCAGTACTTC
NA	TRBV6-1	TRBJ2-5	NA	CASRTGRMGETQYF	TGTGCCAGCAGGACCGGGAGAATGGGGGAGACCCAGTACTTC
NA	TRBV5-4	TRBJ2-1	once	CASSSGDHNEQFF	TGTGCCAGCAGCTCGGGGGACCACAATGAGCAGTTCTTC
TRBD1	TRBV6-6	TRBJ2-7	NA	CASNDRDRVGEQYF	TGTGCCAGCAACGACCGGGACAGGGTGGGCGAGCAGTACTTC